This entry features one T cell receptor beta chain sequence. This record belongs to a study of blood T cell repertoires in COVID-19. While infection was still active, Seattle patients were enrolled and then followed longitudinally. Study processing details: Cell counts per sample came from amplifying reference gene primers. The method was immunoSEQ multiplex PCR; TCRdb's version includes in-frame clones alone and lacks a portion of them. The DNA was the basis for D and trimming; V, J and clone size are from that table. Of around 180,000 clones listed, around 80% are singletons. The receptor was isolated from a woman aged 80 or older with COVID-19, enrolled during active disease. Source material: peripheral blood.

As DNA, the CDR3 is TGTGCCAGTACCTTCGGGGGGGGTAGTGAGCAGTTCTTC. Protein sequence: CASTFGGGSEQFF. The chain links TRBV19 to TRBJ2-1, with 8 bases identical to TRBD2. J lost 9 bases, V lost 7 bases, and 8 bases had no gene match. CDR3 length: 13 amino acids. Germline V gene lookup returns CDR1 LNHDA and CDR2 SQIVND (reference sequence).